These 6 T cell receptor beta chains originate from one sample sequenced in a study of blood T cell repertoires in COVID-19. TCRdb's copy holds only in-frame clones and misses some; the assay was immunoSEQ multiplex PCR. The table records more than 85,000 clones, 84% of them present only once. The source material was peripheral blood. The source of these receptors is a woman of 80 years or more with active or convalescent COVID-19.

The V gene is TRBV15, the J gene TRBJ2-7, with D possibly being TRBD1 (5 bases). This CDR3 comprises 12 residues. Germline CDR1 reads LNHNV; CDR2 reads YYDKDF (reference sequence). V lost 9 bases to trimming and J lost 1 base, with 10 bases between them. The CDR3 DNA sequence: TGTGCCACGGAAGGACAATCCTACGAGCAGTACTTC. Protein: CATEGQSYEQYF.

The CDR3 DNA is TGTGCCATCAGTGAACGGTTACGCGAGCAGTACTTC. Its translation is CAISERLREQYF. This chain uses TRBV10-3 with TRBJ2-7; D remains unclear. The CDR3 covers 12 residues. The ends were cut back, 3 bases at V and 6 bases at J, with 9 bases in the middle. Germline V lookup: CDR1 ENHRY, CDR2 SYGVKD.

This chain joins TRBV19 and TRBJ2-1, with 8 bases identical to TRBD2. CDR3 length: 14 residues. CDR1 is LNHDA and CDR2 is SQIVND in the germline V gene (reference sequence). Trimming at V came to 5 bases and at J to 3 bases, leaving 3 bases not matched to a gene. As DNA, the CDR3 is TGTGCCAGTAGTTTGGGACTAGTCTACAATGAGCAGTTCTTC. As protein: CASSLGLVYNEQFF.

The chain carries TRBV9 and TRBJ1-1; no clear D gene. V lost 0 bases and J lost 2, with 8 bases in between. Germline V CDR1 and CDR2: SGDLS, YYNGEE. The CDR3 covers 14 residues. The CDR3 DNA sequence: TGTGCCAGCAGCGTAGAAGGGAGCAACACTGAAGCTTTCTTT. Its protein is CASSVEGSNTEAFF.

In DNA, the CDR3 is TGTGCCAGCAGCCAAGATTGGGCGGGGTGGAATGAGCAGTTCTTC. Protein: CASSQDWAGWNEQFF. The rearrangement uses TRBV4-2 and TRBJ2-1, with D possibly being TRBD2 (6 bases). Trimming shortened V by 0 bases and J by 7 bases, and 13 bases separated the two germline ends. The CDR3 runs 15 residues. Looked up from germline, CDR1 is LGHNA and CDR2 is YNFKEQ.

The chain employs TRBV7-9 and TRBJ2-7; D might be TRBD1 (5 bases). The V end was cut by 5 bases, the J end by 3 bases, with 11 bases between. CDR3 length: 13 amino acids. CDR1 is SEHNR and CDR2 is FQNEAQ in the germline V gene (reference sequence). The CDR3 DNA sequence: TGTGCCAGCAGCCCATATAGGGGCTACGAGCAGTACTTC. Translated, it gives CASSPYRGYEQYF.